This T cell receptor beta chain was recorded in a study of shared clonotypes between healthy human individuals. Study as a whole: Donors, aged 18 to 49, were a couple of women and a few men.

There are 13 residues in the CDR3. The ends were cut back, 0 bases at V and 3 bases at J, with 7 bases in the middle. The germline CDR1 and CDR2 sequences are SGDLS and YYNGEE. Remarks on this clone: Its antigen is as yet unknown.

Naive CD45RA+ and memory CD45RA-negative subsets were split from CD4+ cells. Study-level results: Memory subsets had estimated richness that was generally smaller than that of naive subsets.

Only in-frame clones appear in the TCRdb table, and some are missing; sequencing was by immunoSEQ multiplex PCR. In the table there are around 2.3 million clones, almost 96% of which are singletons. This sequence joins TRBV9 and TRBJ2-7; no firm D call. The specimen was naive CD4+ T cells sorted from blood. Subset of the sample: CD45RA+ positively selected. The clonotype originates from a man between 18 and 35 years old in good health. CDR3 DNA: TGTGCCAGCAGCGTAGACAGAGACTACGAGCAGTACTTC. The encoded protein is CASSVDRDYEQYF. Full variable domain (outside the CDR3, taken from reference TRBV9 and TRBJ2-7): DSGVTQTPKHLITATGQRVTLRCSPRSGDLSVYWYQQSLDQGLQFLIQYYNGEERAKGNILERFSAQQFPDLHSELNLSSLELGDSALYFCASSVDRDYEQYFGPGTRLTVT.